Below are 15 T cell receptor beta chains sequenced from a single sample in a study of blood T cell repertoires in COVID-19. Profiled with immunoSEQ multiplex PCR; TCRdb holds only in-frame clones, not every one. The sample holds a few hundred thousand clones, around 89% seen once. Material: PBMCs or T cells enriched from blood (not recorded which). These receptors originate from a man aged 18 to 29 who had recovered from COVID-19.

The chain is built from TRBV30 and TRBJ2-1; tentatively, D is TRBD1 (5 bases). The germline gives CDR1 GTSNPN, CDR2 SVGIG (reference sequence). The CDR3 is made up of 11 amino acids. Between the trimmed V and J ends, which lost 4 bases and 6 bases, there was a span of 7 bases. The CDR3 nucleotides are TGTGCCTGGACAGGGTCCAATGAGCAGTTCTTC. The encoded protein is CAWTGSNEQFF.

This sequence joins TRBV5-1 and TRBJ2-3; D not certain. The length of the CDR3 is 15 residues. From germline, CDR1 is SGHRS and CDR2 YFSETQ. V dropped 5 bases and J dropped 1 base, with 14 bases sitting between them. In nucleotides, the CDR3 is TGCGCCAGCAGTTCGACAAGGCAGGGCACAGATACGCAGTATTTT. Translated, it gives CASSSTRQGTDTQYF.

In its sample, this clone was seen a few times. The chain recombines TRBV6-4 with TRBJ1-2; no clear D. Between the trimmed V and J ends, which lost 6 bases and 5 bases, there was a span of 7 bases. CDR3 length: 11 amino acids. Germline loops: CDR1 MRHNA, CDR2 SNTAGT. The CDR3 loop reads CASRPEYGYTF. CDR3 DNA sequence: TGTGCCAGCAGACCCGAGTATGGCTACACCTTC.

Here the CDR3 reads CASSLRTLEETQYF. For the CDR3, the DNA is TGTGCCAGCAGCTTACGGACTCTAGAAGAGACCCAGTACTTC. The chain employs TRBV7-2 and TRBJ2-5; D may be TRBD2 (5 bases). The CDR3 sequence is 14 residues long. With 2 bases removed from V and 3 bases from J, the gap between germline ends came to 10 bases. Germline V gene sequence: CDR1 SGHTA, CDR2 FQGNSA.

The chain links TRBV30 to TRBJ1-3; TRBD1 might be the D (5 bases). Trimming pared 2 bases from V and 0 bases from J, leaving 14 bases between. This CDR3 comprises 16 residues. Germline loops: CDR1 GTSNPN, CDR2 SVGIG (reference sequence). The CDR3 DNA sequence: TGTGCCTGGAGTCCCCTGTCACAGGCCTCTGGAAACACCATATATTTT. It translates to CAWSPLSQASGNTIYF.

This clone has just a few counts. The rearrangement uses TRBV5-6 and TRBJ1-5; D remains ambiguous. In germline, CDR1 is SGHDT, CDR2 YYEEEE. With 2 bases removed from V and 3 bases from J, the gap between germline ends came to 6 bases. The CDR3 covers 13 residues. The CDR3 loop is CASSFSSNQPQHF. CDR3 nucleotide sequence: TGTGCCAGCAGCTTTTCTTCCAATCAGCCCCAGCATTTT.

V and J are TRBV13 and TRBJ2-3; 7 nucleotides line up with TRBD2. CDR1 is PRHDT and CDR2 is FYEKMQ in the germline V gene (reference sequence). Germline trimming cut 1 base from V and 4 bases from J; bases unmatched to any gene: 8. The CDR3 is 16 amino acids. CDR3 in DNA: TGTGCCAGCAGCTTAGATGCTTCGGCGGGGGCAGATACGCAGTATTTT. This codes for CASSLDASAGADTQYF. The entire variable domain, with the rest obtained from reference TRBV13 and TRBJ2-3, is as follows: AAGVIQSPRHLIKEKRETATLKCYPIPRHDTVYWYQQGPGQDPQFLISFYEKMQSDKGSIPDRFSAQQFSDYHSELNMSSLELGDSALYFCASSLDASAGADTQYFGPGTRLTVL.

The chain carries TRBV12-3 or TRBV12-4 and TRBJ1-1; no reliable D call. Trimming cost V 2 bases and J 7 bases, with 8 bases left between them. This CDR3 has 12 residues. CDR3 region: CASSLSGGEAFF. The CDR3 bases are TGTGCCAGCAGTTTAAGCGGAGGTGAAGCTTTCTTT.

The chain combines TRBV3-1 (or the pseudogene TRBV3-2) with TRBJ1-6, with 8 bases identical to TRBD1. V shed 0 bases, J shed 7 bases, and the junction held 8 bases outside the gene matches. The CDR3 extends over 17 amino acids. CDR1 and CDR2 (germline): LGHDT, YNNKEL (reference sequence). The CDR3 sequence: CASSQDLGRGRNSPLHF. DNA for the CDR3: TGTGCCAGCAGCCAAGATTTGGGCAGGGGGCGAAATTCACCCCTCCACTTT.

This clone has only a few counts. The chain links TRBV12-3 or TRBV12-4 to TRBJ1-6; possibly TRBD1 for D (5 bases). Trimming left V 4 bases short and J 10 bases short, with 8 bases between. CDR3 length: 12 amino acids. CDR3 sequence reads: CASSSGLSPLHF. The CDR3 nucleotides are TGTGCCAGCAGTTCAGGGTTGTCACCCCTCCACTTT.

This chain uses TRBV3-1 (or the pseudogene TRBV3-2) with TRBJ1-6; a possible D gene is TRBD1 (6 bases). Germline lookup yields CDR1 LGHDT and CDR2 YNNKEL (reference sequence). This CDR3 is 12 amino acids long. Trimming pared 3 bases from V and 14 bases from J, leaving 11 bases between. CDR3 DNA sequence: TGTGCCAGCAGCCAGGAGGGGGGGGCCCTCCACTTT. It specifies CASSQEGGALHF.

This CDR3 is CASGPQGDYGYTF. The CDR3 DNA reads TGCGCCAGCGGCCCACAAGGGGACTATGGCTACACCTTC. The chain has TRBV5-1 and TRBJ1-2; a weak D match, TRBD1 (5 bases). The CDR3 loop spans 13 amino acids. The germline gives CDR1 SGHRS, CDR2 YFSETQ. Trimming took off 7 bases at V and 3 bases at J, with 13 bases between the two ends.

This clone was picked up one time. The chain combines TRBV24-1 with TRBJ2-1; 10 bases match TRBD2. CDR1 and CDR2 (germline): KGHDR, SFDVKD. CDR3 length equals 15 residues. With V trimmed by 9 bases and J by 1 base, 5 bases remained unmatched. In nucleotides, the CDR3 is TGTGCCACCGGAAGGACTAGCGGTTCCTACAATGAGCAGTTCTTC. Protein product: CATGRTSGSYNEQFF.

This clone was seen once. J is TRBJ1-6 and V is TRBV9; 7 nucleotides line up with TRBD1. CDR3 size: 14 residues. Germline V CDR1 and CDR2: SGDLS, YYNGEE. Unmatched junction bases numbered 3, after V lost 3 bases and J lost 6 bases. The DNA of the CDR3 is TGTGCCAGCAGCGGGGGACAGCTTAATTCACCCCTCCACTTT. Translation: CASSGGQLNSPLHF.

The J gene is TRBJ2-1, the V gene TRBV24-1; D is undetermined. The CDR3 runs 16 residues. V lost 0 bases and J 10 bases, leaving 18 bases between the germline ends. Per the germline V gene, CDR1 is KGHDR and CDR2 is SFDVKD. The CDR3 is CATSDLRYGSGMEQFF. CDR3 bases: TGTGCCACCAGTGATTTGCGATACGGTTCAGGTATGGAGCAGTTCTTC.